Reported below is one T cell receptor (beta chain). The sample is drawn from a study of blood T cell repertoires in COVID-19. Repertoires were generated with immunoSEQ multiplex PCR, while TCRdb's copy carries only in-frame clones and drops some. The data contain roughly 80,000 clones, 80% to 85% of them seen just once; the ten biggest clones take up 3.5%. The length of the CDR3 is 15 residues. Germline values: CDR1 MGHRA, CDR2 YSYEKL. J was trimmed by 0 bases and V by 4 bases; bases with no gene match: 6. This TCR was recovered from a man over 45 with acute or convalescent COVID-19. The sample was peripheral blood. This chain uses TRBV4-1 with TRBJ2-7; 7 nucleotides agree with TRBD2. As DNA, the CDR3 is TGCGCCAGCAGCCGGTCCCGGGACTACTCCTACGAGCAGTACTTC. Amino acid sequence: CASSRSRDYSYEQYF.